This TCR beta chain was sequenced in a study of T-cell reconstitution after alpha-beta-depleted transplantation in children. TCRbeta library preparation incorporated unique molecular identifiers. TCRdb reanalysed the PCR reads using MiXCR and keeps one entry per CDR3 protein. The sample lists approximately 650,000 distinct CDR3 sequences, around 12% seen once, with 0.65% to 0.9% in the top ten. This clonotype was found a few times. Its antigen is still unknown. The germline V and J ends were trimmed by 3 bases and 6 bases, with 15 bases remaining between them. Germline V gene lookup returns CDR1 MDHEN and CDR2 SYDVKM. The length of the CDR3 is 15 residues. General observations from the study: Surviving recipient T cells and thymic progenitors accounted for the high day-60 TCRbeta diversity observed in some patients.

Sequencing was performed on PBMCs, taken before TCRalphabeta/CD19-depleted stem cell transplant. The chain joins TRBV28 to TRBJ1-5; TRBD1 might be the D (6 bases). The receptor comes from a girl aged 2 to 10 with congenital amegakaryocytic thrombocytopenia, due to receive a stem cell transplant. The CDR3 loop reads CASSFNGQLSQPQHF. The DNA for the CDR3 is TGTGCCAGCAGTTTCAATGGACAGCTCTCTCAGCCCCAGCATTTT.